What follows are 30 T cell receptor beta chains derived from one specimen sequenced in a study of T cells in Graves' hyperthyroidism and ophthalmopathy. Using RNA transcripts as the source, TCR beta CDR3 regions were amplified. The TCR CDR3 first-round RT-PCR relied on the HTBI primer set. MiXCR, applied by TCRdb to the multiplex PCR reads, yields one record per CDR3 protein. Among around 500,000 distinct CDR3 sequences listed, approximately 14% were seen once. Sequenced sample: blood. The receptors shown here come from a woman under 30 with Graves' hyperthyroidism.

This clonotype was picked up many times. V usage is TRBV6-1 and J usage is TRBJ2-3; D is perhaps TRBD1 (7 bases). V dropped 6 bases and J dropped 5 bases, with 12 bases sitting between them. Germline CDR1 and CDR2: MNHNS and SASEGT. The CDR3 consists of 13 residues. The chain's CDR3 is CASRRGREDTQYF. The CDR3 region has the DNA TGTGCCAGCAGAAGGGGGCGGGAAGATACGCAGTATTTT.

In its sample, this clonotype was seen a few times. V and J are TRBV4-1 and TRBJ2-4, with 7 positions matching TRBD1. With V trimmed by 0 bases and J by 6 bases, 5 bases remained unmatched. The CDR3 contains 15 residues. Germline CDR1 MGHRA, CDR2 YSYEKL. CDR3 in amino acids: CASSQEDRAGNIQYF. In nucleotides, the CDR3 is TGCGCCAGCAGCCAAGAAGACAGGGCGGGAAACATTCAGTACTTC.

The gene calls are TRBV5-6 and TRBJ1-2; no firm D call. CDR1 is SGHDT, CDR2 YYEEEE, per germline. The CDR3 runs to 15 residues. V was shortened by 4 bases and J by 4 bases, with 17 bases between the two germline ends. The CDR3 sequence: CASSPDSQNLYGYTF. CDR3 sequence (DNA): TGTGCCAGCAGCCCCGATTCCCAAAACCTCTATGGCTACACCTTC.

This clonotype was seen at least ten times. V is TRBV11-3 and J is TRBJ1-1; D possibly corresponds to TRBD1 (6 bases). CDR1 is SGHNT and CDR2 is YENEEA in the germline V gene. The CDR3 is 11 amino acids. Trimming cost V 3 bases and J 7 bases, with 6 bases left between them. CDR3 protein: CASSLDSEAFF. The DNA of the CDR3 is TGTGCCAGCAGCTTGGACAGTGAAGCTTTCTTT.

This clonotype was counted at least ten times. V and J are TRBV4-1 and TRBJ2-7; D may be TRBD2 (6 bases). The CDR3 length is 16 residues. V was trimmed by 4 bases and J by 7 bases, leaving 23 bases between them. CDR1 MGHRA and CDR2 YSYEKL come from the germline V gene. The CDR3 DNA is TGCGCCAGCAGCCTCGAATATGGGAGTGGGAGGTTGGAGCAGTACTTC. Amino acids: CASSLEYGSGRLEQYF.

This clonotype came up many times. The CDR3 sequence is CASSQMGRRVFYGYTF. The CDR3 nucleotides are TGTGCCAGCTCACAAATGGGACGGAGAGTATTCTATGGCTACACCTTC. The genes are TRBV18 and TRBJ1-2, with a tentative D call TRBD1 (5 bases). The CDR3 sequence is 16 residues long. Per the germline V gene, CDR1 is KGHSH and CDR2 is LQKENI. Trimming removed 4 bases at V and 4 bases at J, with 19 bases between.

The V and J genes are TRBV7-9 and TRBJ1-2; 9 nucleotides agree with TRBD1. Germline CDR1 and CDR2: SEHNR and FQNEAQ (reference sequence). V lost 5 bases to trimming and J lost 4 bases; unmatched junction nucleotides: 5. The CDR3 is made up of 14 amino acids. The CDR3 here is CASSIRDRAYGYTF. CDR3 in DNA: TGTGCCAGCAGCATCCGGGACAGGGCCTATGGCTACACCTTC.

This clonotype appeared many times. The rearrangement links TRBV3-1 to TRBJ2-1, with D possibly called TRBD1 or TRBD2 (6 bases each). The CDR3 runs to 16 residues. Germline V CDR1 and CDR2: LGHDT, YNNKEL (reference sequence). V lost 0 bases, J lost 4 bases, and 13 bases lay in between. The CDR3 spells CASSQDLGGRYNEQFF. The CDR3 DNA sequence: TGTGCCAGCAGCCAAGACTTAGGGGGGAGGTACAATGAGCAGTTCTTC.

This clonotype appeared a few times. The chain combines TRBV10-3 with TRBJ1-2; TRBD1 aligns across 9 bases. The germline V gene has CDR1 ENHRY and CDR2 SYGVKD. The junction had 9 bases not matched to a gene; V was cut back by 7 bases and J by 6 bases. The CDR3 totals 14 residues. DNA of the CDR3: TGTGCCATCACTGATAGGACAGGGGCCCATGGCTACACCTTC. It codes for CAITDRTGAHGYTF.

The chain combines TRBV20-1 with TRBJ1-1; perhaps TRBD1 as D (5 bases). V dropped 1 base and J dropped 10 bases, with 16 bases sitting between them. Germline V gene lookup returns CDR1 DFQATT and CDR2 SNEGSKA (reference sequence). The CDR3 sequence is 13 residues long. The CDR3 DNA reads as TGCAGTGCTAGAGGGAATCCGGGCAGGGCAGCTTTCTTT. Its protein product is CSARGNPGRAAFF.

On this clonotype: A much larger clonotype is one base distant, so this may be a read error. This chain links TRBV4-1 with TRBJ1-3, with a tentative D call TRBD1 (5 bases). The CDR3 sequence is 17 residues long. Germline values: CDR1 MGHRA, CDR2 YSYEKL. CDR3 in DNA: TGCGCCAGCAGCCAAGGCCTCCTAACAGGAGCCGGAAACACCATACATTTT. This translates into CASSQGLLTGAGNTIHF.

This clonotype was seen repeatedly, ten times or more. This chain links TRBV5-1 with TRBJ1-1; 7 nucleotides line up with TRBD1. Germline lookup yields CDR1 SGHRS and CDR2 YFSETQ. Trimming at V came to 2 bases and at J to 3 bases, leaving 4 bases not matched to a gene. This CDR3 region has 14 residues. The CDR3 here is CASSFGDRDTEAFF. The CDR3 DNA follows: TGCGCCAGCAGCTTCGGTGACAGGGACACTGAAGCTTTCTTT.

This clonotype was counted many times. J is TRBJ2-1 and V is TRBV6-5; TRBD2 aligns across 12 bases. V gave up 2 bases and J gave up 7 bases; unmatched junction bases: 21. The CDR3 is 21 amino acids. Germline V gene sequence: CDR1 MNHEY, CDR2 SVGAGI. In nucleotides, the CDR3 is TGTGCCAGCAGTTACCGGGCGCCTAGCGGGAGGGCCCTCTTGGTCTTGAATGAGCAGTTCTTC. This sequence encodes CASSYRAPSGRALLVLNEQFF.

This clonotype has ten or more counts. This chain connects TRBV20-1 to TRBJ1-1, with unresolved D. V lost 0 bases to trimming and J lost 3 bases, with 8 bases between them. Germline values: CDR1 DFQATT, CDR2 SNEGSKA (reference sequence). This CDR3 region has 13 residues. CDR3 DNA: TGCAGTGCTAGAGATCGTAGGGACACTGAAGCTTTCTTT. The encoded protein is CSARDRRDTEAFF.

Ten or more counts support this clonotype. The chain combines TRBV7-2 with TRBJ1-1; 8 bases align to TRBD1. The V segment lost 1 base and the J segment 5 bases; nucleotides outside the gene matches: 6. Germline V gene data show CDR1 as SGHTA and CDR2 as FQGNSA. The CDR3 has 15 amino acids. The chain's CDR3 is CASSLVYRGGTEAFF. CDR3 sequence (DNA): TGTGCCAGCAGCTTAGTTTACAGGGGGGGAACTGAAGCTTTCTTT. Full variable domain (outside the CDR3, taken from reference TRBV7-2 and TRBJ1-1): GAGVSQSPSNKVTEKGKDVELRCDPISGHTALYWYRQSLGQGLEFLIYFQGNSAPDKSGLPSDRFSAERTGGSVSTLTIQRTQQEDSAVYLCASSLVYRGGTEAFFGQGTRLTVV.

This clonotype has at least ten counts. The V and J genes are TRBV11-2 and TRBJ2-5, with D hard to call. The CDR3 is made up of 16 amino acids. Trimming pared 2 bases from V and 5 bases from J, leaving 18 bases between. Per germline, CDR1 SGHAT and CDR2 FQNNGV. The CDR3, as DNA: TGTGCCAGCAGCTTACGTCCCCAAGTGGAATGGGAGACCCAGTACTTC. Amino acids: CASSLRPQVEWETQYF.

This clonotype has just a few counts. V and J are TRBV19 and TRBJ1-6; D is perhaps TRBD1 (5 bases). Trimming took 7 bases from V and 7 from J, leaving 17 bases between them. The length of the CDR3 is 15 residues. Germline V CDR1 and CDR2: LNHDA, SQIVND (reference sequence). CDR3 in amino acids: CASTPWGSQNSPLHF. For the CDR3, the DNA is TGTGCCAGTACCCCTTGGGGGTCTCAAAATTCACCCCTCCACTTT.

This clonotype was found a few times. This sequence joins TRBV10-3 and TRBJ1-5, with a possible D match to TRBD1 (5 bases). Germline values: CDR1 ENHRY, CDR2 SYGVKD. This CDR3 region has 13 residues. V was pared by 11 bases and J by 7 bases, with 18 bases between. CDR3 region: CAVTGGRGQPQHF. CDR3 DNA sequence: TGTGCCGTGACGGGGGGGAGAGGACAGCCCCAGCATTTT.

The table lists this clonotype with a few counts. The chain carries TRBV6-1 and TRBJ2-2; maybe TRBD2 (7 bases). The CDR3 spans 15 residues. V gave up 5 bases and J gave up 4 bases, with 14 bases separating them. Per germline, CDR1 MNHNS and CDR2 SASEGT. CDR3 protein: CASSYAGAVTGELFF. As DNA, the CDR3 is TGTGCCAGCAGTTATGCGGGGGCCGTCACCGGGGAGCTGTTTTTT.

There are a few counts of this clonotype. The V call is TRBV2, the J call TRBJ1-5; perhaps TRBD1 as D (5 bases). Germline values: CDR1 SNHLY, CDR2 FYNNEI. The CDR3 spans 14 residues. Trimming shortened V by 7 bases and J by 0 bases, and 10 bases separated the two germline ends. The CDR3 sequence: CASKGQPSNQPQHF. The CDR3 DNA sequence: TGTGCCAGCAAGGGGCAACCTAGCAATCAGCCCCAGCATTTT.

This clonotype was detected ten times or more. The chain employs TRBV11-3 and TRBJ2-1, with 10 bases lining up with TRBD2. The CDR3 totals 13 residues. V trimming: 6 bases; J trimming: 15 bases; junction bases outside the gene matches: 11. The germline gives CDR1 SGHNT, CDR2 YENEEA. The CDR3 reads CASSFKREGHPFF. The CDR3 DNA reads TGTGCCAGCAGTTTCAAGCGGGAGGGACACCCGTTCTTC.

The V and J genes are TRBV5-8 and TRBJ2-1, with TRBD2 matching over 9 bases. The CDR3 spans 17 residues. Per germline, CDR1 SGHTS and CDR2 YDEGEE. V lost 4 bases to trimming and J lost 5 bases; unmatched junction nucleotides: 13. Here the CDR3 reads CASSQAGAGGDNNEQFF. CDR3 DNA sequence: TGTGCCAGCAGCCAAGCGGGGGCGGGAGGGGACAACAATGAGCAGTTCTTC.

The chain links TRBV5-1 to TRBJ1-1; 9 bases are shared with TRBD1. V shed 0 bases and J 3 bases; nucleotides not matched to a gene: 6. The germline V gene has CDR1 SGHRS and CDR2 YFSETQ. This CDR3 is built from 16 residues. CDR3 sequence: CASSLGTGAPDTEAFF. The CDR3 nucleotides are TGCGCCAGCAGCTTGGGGACAGGGGCCCCCGACACTGAAGCTTTCTTT.

As to this clonotype: The junction differs from germline at one of its ends, possibly a read error. The chain carries TRBV5-1 and TRBJ2-1, with 10 positions matching TRBD2. The CDR3 totals 16 residues. Per germline, CDR1 SGHRS and CDR2 YFSETQ. Here the CDR3 reads CVSSASSGRAYNEQFF. The CDR3 nucleotides read TGCGTCAGCAGCGCCTCCAGCGGGAGGGCCTACAATGAGCAGTTCTTC.

The chain is built from TRBV7-2 and TRBJ1-4; TRBD1 might be the D (5 bases). Germline assignment: CDR1 SGHTA and CDR2 FQGNSA. The CDR3 length is 16 residues. The V gene lost 3 bases and the J gene lost 7 bases, with 18 bases spanning the gap. The CDR3 DNA follows: TGTGCCAGCAGCTTGGACCGGGGGGTTCTAGGTGAAAAACTGTTTTTT. This gives the protein CASSLDRGVLGEKLFF.

This clonotype was counted many times. The chain combines TRBV7-3 with TRBJ2-1; possibly TRBD2 for D (5 bases). The CDR3 contains 15 residues. Germline-derived CDR1 and CDR2 are SGHTA and FQGTGA. Trimming pared 4 bases from V and 2 bases from J, leaving 12 bases between. The CDR3 DNA sequence: TGTGCCAGCAGCTCTAGGACCGGGACCTACAATGAGCAGTTCTTC. Encoded protein: CASSSRTGTYNEQFF.

This clonotype was counted at least ten times. The chain joins TRBV9 to TRBJ2-1; TRBD2 aligns across 11 bases. There are 15 residues in the CDR3. J gave up 5 bases and V 6 bases, and 7 bases lay outside the gene matches. Per germline, CDR1 SGDLS and CDR2 YYNGEE. DNA of the CDR3: TGTGCCAGCACCCCCGGGACTAGCGGTAACAATGAGCAGTTCTTC. This codes for CASTPGTSGNNEQFF.

This clonotype was picked up many times. This chain uses TRBV2 with TRBJ1-2; the D is unclear. Germline-derived CDR1 and CDR2 are SNHLY and FYNNEI. V shed 8 bases and J shed 3 bases, with 13 bases lying between them. This CDR3 has 13 residues. DNA for the CDR3: TGTGCCAGCCTTCCTACACCCGACTATGGCTACACCTTC. Its translation: CASLPTPDYGYTF.

This clonotype was recorded many times. The V gene is TRBV6-2 or TRBV6-3, the J gene TRBJ2-1; D gene uncertain. The V gene's germline CDR1 is MNHEY and CDR2 SVGEGT. Between the trimmed V and J ends, which lost 1 base and 5 bases, there was a span of 6 bases. The CDR3 is 13 residues long. CDR3 sequence: CASSYFDNNEQFF. In DNA form, the CDR3 reads TGTGCCAGCAGTTACTTCGACAACAATGAGCAGTTCTTC.

This clonotype has a count of ten or more. The chain has TRBV12-3 or TRBV12-4 and TRBJ1-1; a weak D match, TRBD1 (6 bases). V shed 5 bases and J shed 2 bases, with 12 bases lying between them. The CDR3 is 14 residues long. CDR3 nucleotides: TGTGCCAGCAGTCCAGGGGCCCACAACACTGAAGCTTTCTTT. Its protein is CASSPGAHNTEAFF.